The 9 T cell receptor beta chains below all came from one sample that was sequenced in a study of T cell repertoires in cytomegalovirus infection. TCRdb passed the reads through MiXCR, listing each CDR3 protein once. The repertoire holds some 700,000 distinct CDR3 sequences, with approximately 34% as singletons. Material: PBMCs. These receptor sequences come from a human donor in good health (CMV status not recorded). Some clones in this sample may be carry-over from other donors' samples.

This clonotype was recorded a few times. V and J are TRBV25-1 and TRBJ2-5; tentatively, D is TRBD1 (5 bases). The V gene's germline CDR1 is MGHDK and CDR2 SYGVNS. V lost 4 bases, J lost 1 base, and 13 bases lay in between. The CDR3 covers 15 residues. The chain's CDR3 is CASSALGRVQETQYF. CDR3 in DNA: TGTGCCAGCAGTGCTTTGGGCAGGGTCCAAGAGACCCAGTACTTC.

V and J are TRBV10-3 and TRBJ2-5; TRBD2 might be the D (6 bases). This CDR3 is built from 17 residues. V lost 8 bases and J lost 6, with 28 bases in between. The germline gives CDR1 ENHRY, CDR2 SYGVKD. CDR3 amino acids: CAISGLAGTGEVKTQYF. Written as DNA, the CDR3 is TGTGCCATCTCAGGCTTAGCCGGGACGGGGGAAGTGAAGACCCAGTACTTC.

V and J are TRBV28 and TRBJ2-1; TRBD2 matches 10 bases. CDR1 is MDHEN, CDR2 SYDVKM, per germline. The CDR3 consists of 15 residues. The V gene end was trimmed by 8 bases and the J gene end by 4 bases; junction bases not matched to a gene: 8. The CDR3 bases are TGTGCCAGCGCCGTAGCGGGGGGCCCTTACAATGAGCAGTTCTTC. Translation gives CASAVAGGPYNEQFF. Full variable domain (remainder filled in from reference TRBV28 and TRBJ2-1): DVKVTQSSRYLVKRTGEKVFLECVQDMDHENMFWYRQDPGLGLRLIYFSYDVKMKEKGDIPEGYSVSREKKERFSLILESASTNQTSMYLCASAVAGGPYNEQFFGPGTRLTVL.

This clonotype was detected only a few times. The gene calls are TRBV15 and TRBJ2-5; no definite D call. The CDR3 runs 13 residues. Germline V gene data show CDR1 as LNHNV and CDR2 as YYDKDF (reference sequence). Trimming removed 5 bases from V and 5 bases from J, with 12 bases in between. The DNA of the CDR3 is TGTGCCACCAGCGCTGGGGTGAGGGAGACCCAGTACTTC. Protein: CATSAGVRETQYF.

V is TRBV19 and J is TRBJ2-1; D is uncertain. Deletions cut 3 bases from V and 0 bases from J, with 12 bases between. Germline loops: CDR1 LNHDA, CDR2 SQIVND (reference sequence). This CDR3 spans 16 amino acids. CDR3 nucleotides: TGTGCCAGTAGTATGTTAGGCGGAACCTCCTACAATGAGCAGTTCTTC. The encoded protein is CASSMLGGTSYNEQFF.

This clonotype was detected ten times or more. This chain's CDR3 is CASSFPGLVVTQYF. DNA for the CDR3: TGTGCCAGCAGCTTCCCAGGACTAGTGGTTACGCAGTATTTT. The gene calls are TRBV28 and TRBJ2-3, with 7 bases matching TRBD2. CDR3 length: 14 amino acids. Unmatched junction bases numbered 11, after V lost 6 bases and J lost 8 bases. CDR1 and CDR2 from the germline V gene are MDHEN and SYDVKM.

Concerning this clonotype itself: A much larger clone differs from this one at a single base, so this may be a read error. The J gene is TRBJ1-1, the V gene TRBV7-8; no clear D. The germline CDR1 and CDR2 sequences are SGHVS and FQNEAQ. The CDR3 runs 14 residues. CDR3: CVSSLVVENTEAFF. The DNA for the CDR3 is TGTGTCAGCAGCTTAGTGGTAGAGAACACTGAAGCTTTCTTT. Looking up the rest from reference TRBV7-8 and TRBJ1-1 gives the full variable domain: GAGVSQSPRYKVAKRGQDVALRCDPISGHVSLFWYQQALGQGPEFLTYFQNEAQLDKSGLPSDRFFAERPEGSVSTLKIQRTQQEDSAVYLCVSSLVVENTEAFFGQGTRLTVV.

Points on this clonotype: The conserved phenylalanine or tryptophan normally closing the CDR3 is absent here, so this likely arose from a read error. The rearrangement links TRBV4-2 to TRBJ2-1, with 8 positions matching TRBD2. CDR3 length: 16 amino acids. With V trimmed by 4 bases and J by 10 bases, 15 bases remained unmatched. Germline V lookup: CDR1 LGHNA, CDR2 YNFKEQ. The CDR3, as DNA: TGTGCCAGCAGCCCCCACTCCGGACTAGCACTTTACGAGCAGTTCTTA. Its protein product is CASSPHSGLALYEQFL.

Only a few counts were recorded for this clonotype. The chain couples TRBV6-8 to TRBJ1-1; D is possibly TRBD1 (6 bases). Germline V gene sequence: CDR1 MNHGY, CDR2 SAAAGT. The CDR3 totals 16 residues. Trimming took off 2 bases at V and 2 bases at J, with 15 bases between the two ends. CDR3 residues: CASSYRLTGINTEAFF. As DNA, the CDR3 is TGTGCCAGCAGTTACCGGTTGACAGGTATTAACACTGAAGCTTTCTTT.